This T cell receptor (beta chain) was obtained from a study of PD-1 blockade in classical Hodgkin lymphoma. Overall study: The patients were dosed with nivolumab 3 mg/kg, infused intravenously every 2 weeks. Overall study findings and caveats: Relative to healthy donors, newly diagnosed patients reportedly had lower baseline TCR diversity, which was reported as lower still in relapsed/refractory patients. Repertoires differed for reasons still undefined, possibly disease activity or prior therapy. CD4+ TCR diversity, unlike CD8+, climbed significantly by C4D1.

TCRdb's table, derived via immunoSEQ multiplex PCR, lists solely in-frame clones and lacks some. The profile shows 100,000 or so clones, roughly 91% of them singletons. Worth noting for this clone: As yet, its antigen is unknown.

The V gene's germline CDR1 is SGHTA and CDR2 FQGNSA. Trimming removed 1 base at V and 6 bases at J, with 4 bases between. CDR3 size: 12 residues. All trial patients relapsed after autologous stem cell transplantation. This specimen consisted of peripheral blood mononuclear cells (PBMCs), obtained before the second cycle of nivolumab. The clonotype was recovered from a human donor with classical Hodgkin lymphoma. The chain employs TRBV7-2 and TRBJ1-5; no firm D call. CDR3 amino acids: CASSLETQPQHF. As DNA, the CDR3 is TGTGCCAGCAGCTTAGAGACTCAGCCCCAGCATTTT.